The clone carrying this T cell receptor beta chain has more than one count but fewer than ten. Its antigen remains unidentified. Trimming left V 9 bases short and J 9 bases short, with 6 bases between. Germline V lookup: CDR1 MRHNA, CDR2 SNTAGT. The CDR3 length is 9 residues. These data belong to a study of response to subunit inactivated influenza vaccine. Regarding the study as a whole: Few additional T cells are recruited per seasonal influenza vaccination, authors suggested.

MiXCR, applied by TCRdb to the RT-PCR reads, yields one record per CDR3 protein. Seen here are more than 700,000 distinct CDR3 sequences, roughly 20% observed once, and the top ten hold approximately 10%. The sequencing used PBMCs from blood, collected less than 6 days after vaccination. V gene TRBV6-4 combines with J gene TRBJ2-1; D is uncertain. The sequence was collected from a man aged 50 to 59 who received an inactivated influenza vaccine. CDR3: CARTSEQFF. The CDR3 DNA is TGTGCCAGAACGAGTGAGCAGTTCTTC.